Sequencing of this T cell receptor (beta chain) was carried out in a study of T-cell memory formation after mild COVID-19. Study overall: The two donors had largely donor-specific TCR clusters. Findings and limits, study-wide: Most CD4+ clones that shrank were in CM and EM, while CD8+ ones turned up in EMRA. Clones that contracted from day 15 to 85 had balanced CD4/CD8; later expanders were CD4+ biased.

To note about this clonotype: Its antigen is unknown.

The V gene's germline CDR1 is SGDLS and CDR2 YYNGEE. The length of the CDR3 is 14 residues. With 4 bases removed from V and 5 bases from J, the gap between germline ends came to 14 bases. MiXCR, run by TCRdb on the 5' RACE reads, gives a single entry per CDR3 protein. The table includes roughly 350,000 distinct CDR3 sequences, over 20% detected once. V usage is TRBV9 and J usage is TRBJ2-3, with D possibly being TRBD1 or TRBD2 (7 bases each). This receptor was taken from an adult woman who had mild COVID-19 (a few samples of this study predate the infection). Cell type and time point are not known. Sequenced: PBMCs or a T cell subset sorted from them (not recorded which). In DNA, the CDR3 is TGTGCCAGCAGCCCTGACAGGGAGGGAGATACGCAGTATTTT. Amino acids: CASSPDREGDTQYF.